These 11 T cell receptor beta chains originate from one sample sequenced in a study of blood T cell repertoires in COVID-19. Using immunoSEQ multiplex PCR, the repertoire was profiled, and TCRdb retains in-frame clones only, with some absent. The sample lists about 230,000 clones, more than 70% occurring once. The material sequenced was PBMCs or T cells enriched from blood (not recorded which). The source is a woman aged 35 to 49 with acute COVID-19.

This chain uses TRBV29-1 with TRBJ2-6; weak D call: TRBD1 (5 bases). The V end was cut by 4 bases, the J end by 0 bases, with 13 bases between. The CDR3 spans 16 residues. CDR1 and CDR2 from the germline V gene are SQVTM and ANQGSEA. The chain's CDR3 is CSVAQGFGSGANVLTF. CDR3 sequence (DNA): TGCAGCGTTGCTCAGGGATTTGGCTCTGGGGCCAACGTCCTGACTTTC.

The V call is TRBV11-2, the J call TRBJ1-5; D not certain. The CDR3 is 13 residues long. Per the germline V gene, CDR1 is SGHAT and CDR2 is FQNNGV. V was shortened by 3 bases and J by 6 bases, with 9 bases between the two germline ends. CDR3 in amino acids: CASSLSLRQPQHF. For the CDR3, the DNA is TGTGCCAGCAGCTTGTCATTGCGTCAGCCCCAGCATTTT.

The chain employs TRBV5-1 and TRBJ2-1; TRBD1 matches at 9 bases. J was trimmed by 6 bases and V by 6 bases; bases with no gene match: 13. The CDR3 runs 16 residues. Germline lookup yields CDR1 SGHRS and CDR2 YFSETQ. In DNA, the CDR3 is TGCGCCAGCACTCCTGCCGGGGACAGGGCCTTCAATGAGCAGTTCTTC. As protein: CASTPAGDRAFNEQFF.

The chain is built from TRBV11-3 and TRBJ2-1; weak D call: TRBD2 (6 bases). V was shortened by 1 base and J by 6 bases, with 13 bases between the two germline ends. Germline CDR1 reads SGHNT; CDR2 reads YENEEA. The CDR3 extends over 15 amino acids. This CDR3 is CASSLVAGSLNEQFF. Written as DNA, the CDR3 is TGTGCCAGCAGCTTAGTGGCCGGGAGCCTCAATGAGCAGTTCTTC.

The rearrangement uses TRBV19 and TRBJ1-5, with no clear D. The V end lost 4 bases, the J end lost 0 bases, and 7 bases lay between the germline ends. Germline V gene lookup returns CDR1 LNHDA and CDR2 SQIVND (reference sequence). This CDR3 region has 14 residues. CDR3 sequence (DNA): TGTGCCAGTAGTAGGTCTAATAGCAATCAGCCCCAGCATTTT. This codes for CASSRSNSNQPQHF.

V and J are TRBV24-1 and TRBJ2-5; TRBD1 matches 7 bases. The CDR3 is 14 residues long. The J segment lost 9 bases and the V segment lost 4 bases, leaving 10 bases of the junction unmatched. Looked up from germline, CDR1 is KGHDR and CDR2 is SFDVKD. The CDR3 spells CATSEGQVRGAQYF. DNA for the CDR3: TGTGCCACCAGTGAAGGACAGGTCAGAGGGGCCCAGTACTTC.

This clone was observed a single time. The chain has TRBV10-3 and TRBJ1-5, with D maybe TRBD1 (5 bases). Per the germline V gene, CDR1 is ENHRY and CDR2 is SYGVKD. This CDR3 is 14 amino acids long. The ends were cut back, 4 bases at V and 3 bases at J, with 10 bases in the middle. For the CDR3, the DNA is TGTGCCATCAGTGTCTTGGGGCCCAATCAGCCCCAGCATTTT. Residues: CAISVLGPNQPQHF.

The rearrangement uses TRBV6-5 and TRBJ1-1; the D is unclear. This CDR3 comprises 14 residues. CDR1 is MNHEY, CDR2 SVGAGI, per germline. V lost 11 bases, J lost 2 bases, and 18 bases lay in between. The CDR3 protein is CAPTPPCLNTEAFF. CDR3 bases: TGTGCCCCTACTCCTCCATGCCTCAACACTGAAGCTTTCTTT.

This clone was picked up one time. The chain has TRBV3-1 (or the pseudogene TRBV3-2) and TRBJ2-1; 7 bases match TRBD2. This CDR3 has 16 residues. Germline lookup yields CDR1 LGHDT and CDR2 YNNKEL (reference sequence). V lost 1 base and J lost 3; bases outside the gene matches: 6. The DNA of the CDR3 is TGTGCCAGCAGCCAAGGGGATAGCGGGCACTACAATGAGCAGTTCTTC. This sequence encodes CASSQGDSGHYNEQFF.

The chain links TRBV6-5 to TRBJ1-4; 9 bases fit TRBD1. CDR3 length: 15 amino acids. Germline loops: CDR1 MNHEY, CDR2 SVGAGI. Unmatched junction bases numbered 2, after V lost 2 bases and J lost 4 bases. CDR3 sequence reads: CASSYEGQGNEKLFF. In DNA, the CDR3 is TGTGCCAGCAGTTACGAGGGACAGGGTAATGAAAAACTGTTTTTT.

DNA of the CDR3: TGTGCCAGCAGCCCCCCCGGGGGGCGCGGAAACACCATATATTTT. Its protein product is CASSPPGGRGNTIYF. This chain uses TRBV7-2 with TRBJ1-3; the D gene is possibly TRBD1 (6 bases). The V end was cut by 5 bases, the J end by 4 bases, with 15 bases between. The CDR3 loop spans 15 amino acids. The germline gives CDR1 SGHTA, CDR2 FQGNSA.